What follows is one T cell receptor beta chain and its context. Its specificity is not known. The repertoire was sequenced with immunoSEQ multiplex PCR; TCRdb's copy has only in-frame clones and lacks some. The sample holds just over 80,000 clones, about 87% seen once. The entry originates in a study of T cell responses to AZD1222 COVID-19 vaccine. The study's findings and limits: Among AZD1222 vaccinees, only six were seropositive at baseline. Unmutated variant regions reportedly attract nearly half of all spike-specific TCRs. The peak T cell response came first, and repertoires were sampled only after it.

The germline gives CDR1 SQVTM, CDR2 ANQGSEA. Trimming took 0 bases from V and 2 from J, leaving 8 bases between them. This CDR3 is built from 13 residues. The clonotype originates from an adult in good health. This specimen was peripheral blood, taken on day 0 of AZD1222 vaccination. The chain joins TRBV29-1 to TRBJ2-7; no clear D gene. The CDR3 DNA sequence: TGCAGCGTTGAAGAGGGCGGTACCTACGAGCAGTACTTC. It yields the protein CSVEEGGTYEQYF.